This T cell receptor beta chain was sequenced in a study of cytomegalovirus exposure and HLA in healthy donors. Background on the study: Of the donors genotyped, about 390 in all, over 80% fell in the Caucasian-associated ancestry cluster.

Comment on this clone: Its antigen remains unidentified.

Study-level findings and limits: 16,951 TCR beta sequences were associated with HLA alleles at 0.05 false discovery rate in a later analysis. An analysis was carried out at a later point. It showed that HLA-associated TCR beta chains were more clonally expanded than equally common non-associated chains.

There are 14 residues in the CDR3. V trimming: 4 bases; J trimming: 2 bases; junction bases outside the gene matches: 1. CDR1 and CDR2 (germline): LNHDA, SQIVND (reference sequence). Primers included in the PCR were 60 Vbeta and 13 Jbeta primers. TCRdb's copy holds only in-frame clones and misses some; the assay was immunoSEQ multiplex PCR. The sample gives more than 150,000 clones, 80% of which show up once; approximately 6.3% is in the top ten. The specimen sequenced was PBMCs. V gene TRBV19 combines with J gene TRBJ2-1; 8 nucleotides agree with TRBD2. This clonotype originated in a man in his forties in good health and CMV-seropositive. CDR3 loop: CASSSGGPYNEQFF. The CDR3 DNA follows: TGTGCCAGTAGTAGCGGGGGGCCCTACAATGAGCAGTTCTTC.